What follows is one T cell receptor (beta chain) and its context. Its recognized antigen is unknown. No much larger clonotype is one base removed from it; base qualities were not supplied. TCRbeta CDR3 regions were amplified from genomic DNA by means of the immunoSEQ Assay, a bias-controlled multiplex PCR. Regarding the original processing steps: The number of nucleated cells in each sample was estimated from the amplification of reference gene primers within the assay. To quantify the absolute abundance of each unique TCRbeta CDR3 rearrangement, sequence reads were collapsed and filtered. For each sample, productive Simpson clonality was calculated as the square root of Simpson's diversity index over productive rearrangements. This is the immuneACCESS table as TCRdb keeps it, with only in-frame sequences that have V and J called. A part of the clones is gone; compared with another copy, unresolved V genes explain less than half, and the rest is unexplained. D and trimming were read from the DNA, whereas the V and J calls and clone size are those reported in that table. The sample records a few hundred thousand clones, roughly 87% of which are singletons. The top ten clones comprise roughly 3% of the sample.

The germline V end is reduced by 3 bases and the J end by 3 bases; junction bases left unmatched: 2. Reading from cysteine to phenylalanine, the CDR3 counts 13 amino acids. Solely the CDR3 DNA is kept, with 39 bases framed from the first base. The germline V gene provides CDR1 SGHRS and CDR2 YFSETQ. The record originates from a study of blood T cell repertoires in COVID-19 (dated by TCRdb to 2018 to 2021). Turning to the overall study: The collaborator samples originated in the United States, Italy and Spain and spanned the acute and convalescent phases of COVID-19. The material from the prospective study consisted of cDNA or gDNA derived from T cells, B-cell-depleted T cells, or PBMCs. The dataset comprised deeply sampled blood TCRbeta repertoires from subjects exposed to, actively infected with, or recovered from COVID-19. A freely available public database, intended as a resource for researchers studying the immune response to SARS-CoV-2, is where the repertoires were released. Samples were obtained from the ongoing ImmuneRACE study (first 160 participants) and from about 1,300 subjects provided by 6 global collaborators. A de-identified subject ID, COVID-19 status, age in years and sex were almost always included in the sample metadata. Where available, HLA class I and class II types were obtained from metadata supplied by the sample provider rather than from assay-based typing. The research as a whole found: The amount of clinical and demographic metadata varied by source and participant and was provided uncurated.

Participants in the prospective study were enrolled through a virtual design, were aged about 18 to 90 years, and lived in about 25 United States geographic areas. In the prospective study, participants were assigned to cohorts based on the clinical history participants reported in a screening survey and a study questionnaire. For ImmuneRACE Cohort 3, a participant was defined as recovered based on two consecutive negative NP/OP PCR tests, clearance by a healthcare professional, or resolution of symptoms. In the prospective study, whole blood, serum and a nasopharyngeal or oropharyngeal swab were collected from each participant by mobile phlebotomists. Additional blood draws and questionnaires over an approximately two-month period could optionally be provided by prospective study participants. Blood samples from the prospective study were shipped frozen or at room temperature prior to DNA extraction.

This TCR came from a woman younger than 45 who had recovered from COVID-19. The sequencing input was PBMCs or T cells enriched from blood (not recorded which). This chain is built from TRBV5-1 and TRBJ2-7, with 8 central nucleotides matching TRBD1. The CDR3 region has the sequence CASSYDRGYEQYF. The nucleotide sequence is TGCGCCAGCAGCTATGACAGGGGCTACGAGCAGTACTTC.